The next 3 T cell receptor beta chains were all read from a single sample in a study of cytomegalovirus exposure and HLA in healthy donors. The study ran its PCR with 60 Vbeta and 13 Jbeta primers. TCRdb keeps only in-frame clones here, not all; method: immunoSEQ multiplex PCR. The sample records nearly 95,000 clones, nearly 80% being singletons. What was sequenced was PBMCs. These TCRs come from a woman between 35 and 50 years old in good health and CMV-seronegative.

The chain is built from TRBV5-6 and TRBJ2-3, with 9 bases matching TRBD1. Looked up from germline, CDR1 is SGHDT and CDR2 is YYEEEE. The CDR3 consists of 15 residues. With 4 bases clipped from V and 2 bases from J, the junction kept 5 bases outside the gene matches. CDR3 protein: CASSPQGATTDTQYF. As DNA, the CDR3 is TGTGCCAGCAGCCCACAGGGGGCGACCACAGATACGCAGTATTTT.

The chain links TRBV5-1 to TRBJ2-1; 8 positions agree with TRBD1. The V gene's germline CDR1 is SGHRS and CDR2 YFSETQ. V lost 4 bases, J lost 6 bases, and 9 bases stayed unmatched. The CDR3 length is 15 residues. CDR3: CASSLGSTGVNEQFF. CDR3 bases: TGCGCCAGCAGCCTTGGGTCGACAGGGGTCAATGAGCAGTTCTTC.

The chain links TRBV25-1 to TRBJ2-3; no clear D gene. Per the germline V gene, CDR1 is MGHDK and CDR2 is SYGVNS. This CDR3 comprises 15 residues. V dropped 2 bases and J dropped 10 bases, with 19 bases sitting between them. The CDR3 nucleotides read TGTGCCAGCAGTGAACCCCACGGTCGTGCCGGAGCGCAGTATTTT. This encodes CASSEPHGRAGAQYF. Full variable domain (remainder filled in from reference TRBV25-1 and TRBJ2-3): EADIYQTPRYLVIGTGKKITLECSQTMGHDKMYWYQQDPGMELHLIHYSYGVNSTEKGDLSSESTVSRIRTEHFPLTLESARPSHTSQYLCASSEPHGRAGAQYFGPGTRLTVL.